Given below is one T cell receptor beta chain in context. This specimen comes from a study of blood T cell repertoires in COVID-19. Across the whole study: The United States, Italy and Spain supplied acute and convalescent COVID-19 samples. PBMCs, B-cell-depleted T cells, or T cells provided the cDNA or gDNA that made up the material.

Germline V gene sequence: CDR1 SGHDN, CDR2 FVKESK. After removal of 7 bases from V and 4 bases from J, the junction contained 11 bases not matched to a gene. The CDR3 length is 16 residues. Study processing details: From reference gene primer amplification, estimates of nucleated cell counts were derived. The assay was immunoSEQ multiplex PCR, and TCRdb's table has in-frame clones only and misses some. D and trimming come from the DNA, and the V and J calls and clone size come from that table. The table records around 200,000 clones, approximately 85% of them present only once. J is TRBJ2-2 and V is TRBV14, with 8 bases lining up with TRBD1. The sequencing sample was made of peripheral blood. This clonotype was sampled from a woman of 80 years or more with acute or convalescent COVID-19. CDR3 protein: CASNLRGLRGTGELFF. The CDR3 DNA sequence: TGTGCCAGCAACCTCAGGGGGCTTCGTGGCACCGGGGAGCTGTTTTTT.